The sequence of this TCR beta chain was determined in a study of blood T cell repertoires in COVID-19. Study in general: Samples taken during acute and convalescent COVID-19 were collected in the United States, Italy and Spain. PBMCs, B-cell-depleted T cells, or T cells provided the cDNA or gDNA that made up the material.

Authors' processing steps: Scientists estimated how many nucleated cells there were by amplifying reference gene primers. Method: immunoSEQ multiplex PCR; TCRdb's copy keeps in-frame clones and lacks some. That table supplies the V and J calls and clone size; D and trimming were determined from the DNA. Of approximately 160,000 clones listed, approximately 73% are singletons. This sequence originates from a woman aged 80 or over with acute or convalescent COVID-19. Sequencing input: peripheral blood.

CDR3 sequence: CASSLLNQPQHF. Written as DNA, the CDR3 is TGTGCCAGTAGTTTGCTAAATCAGCCCCAGCATTTT. The J gene is TRBJ1-5, the V gene TRBV19; D not resolved. The CDR3 is made up of 12 amino acids. V lost 5 bases and J lost 4, with 6 bases in between. Germline CDR1 LNHDA, CDR2 SQIVND (reference sequence). Full variable domain (rest looked up from reference TRBV19 and TRBJ1-5): DGGITQSPKYLFRKEGQNVTLSCEQNLNHDAMYWYRQDPGQGLRLIYYSQIVNDFQKGDIAEGYSVSREKKESFPLTVTSAQKNPTAFYLCASSLLNQPQHFGDGTRLSIL.